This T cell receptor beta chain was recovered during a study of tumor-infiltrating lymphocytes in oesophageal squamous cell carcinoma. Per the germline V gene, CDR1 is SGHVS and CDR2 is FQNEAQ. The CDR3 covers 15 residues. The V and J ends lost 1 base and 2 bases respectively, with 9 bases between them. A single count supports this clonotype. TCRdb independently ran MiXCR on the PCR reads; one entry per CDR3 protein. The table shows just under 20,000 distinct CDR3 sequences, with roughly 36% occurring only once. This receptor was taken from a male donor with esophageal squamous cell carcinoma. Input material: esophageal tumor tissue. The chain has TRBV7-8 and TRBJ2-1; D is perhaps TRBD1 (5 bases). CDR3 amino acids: CASSLGRGPYNEQFF. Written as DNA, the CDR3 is TGTGCCAGCAGCTTAGGTAGGGGCCCCTACAATGAGCAGTTCTTC. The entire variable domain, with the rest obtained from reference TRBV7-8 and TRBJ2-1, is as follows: GAGVSQSPRYKVAKRGQDVALRCDPISGHVSLFWYQQALGQGPEFLTYFQNEAQLDKSGLPSDRFFAERPEGSVSTLKIQRTQQEDSAVYLCASSLGRGPYNEQFFGPGTRLTVL.